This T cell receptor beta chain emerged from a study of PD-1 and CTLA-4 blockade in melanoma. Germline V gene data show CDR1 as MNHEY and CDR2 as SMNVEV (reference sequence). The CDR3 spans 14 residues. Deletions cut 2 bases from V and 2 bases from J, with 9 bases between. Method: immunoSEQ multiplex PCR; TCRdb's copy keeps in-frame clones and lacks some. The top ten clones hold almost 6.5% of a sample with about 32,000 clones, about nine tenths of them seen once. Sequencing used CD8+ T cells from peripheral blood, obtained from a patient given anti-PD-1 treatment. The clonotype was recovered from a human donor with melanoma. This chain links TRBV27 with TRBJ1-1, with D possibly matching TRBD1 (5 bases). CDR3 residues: CASSLRGANTEAFF. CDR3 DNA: TGTGCCAGCAGTTTACGAGGGGCAAACACTGAAGCTTTCTTT.